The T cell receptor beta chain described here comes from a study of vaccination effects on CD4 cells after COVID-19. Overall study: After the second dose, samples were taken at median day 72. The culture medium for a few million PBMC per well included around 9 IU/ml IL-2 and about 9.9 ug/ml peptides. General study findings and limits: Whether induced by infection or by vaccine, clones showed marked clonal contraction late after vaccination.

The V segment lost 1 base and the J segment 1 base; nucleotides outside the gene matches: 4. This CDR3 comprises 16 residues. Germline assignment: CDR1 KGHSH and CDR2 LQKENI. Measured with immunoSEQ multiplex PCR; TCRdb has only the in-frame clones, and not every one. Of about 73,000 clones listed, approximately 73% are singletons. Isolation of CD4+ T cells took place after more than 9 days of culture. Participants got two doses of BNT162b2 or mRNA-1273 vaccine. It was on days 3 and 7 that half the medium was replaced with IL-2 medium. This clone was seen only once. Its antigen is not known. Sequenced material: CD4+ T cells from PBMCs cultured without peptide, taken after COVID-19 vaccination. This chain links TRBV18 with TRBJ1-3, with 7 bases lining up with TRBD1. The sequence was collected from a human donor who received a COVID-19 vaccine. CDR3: CASSPRGRGSGNTIYF. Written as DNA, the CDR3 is TGTGCCAGCTCACCACGTGGCAGGGGGTCTGGAAACACCATATATTTT.